This entry lists 8 T cell receptor beta chains sequenced from one sample in a study of cytomegalovirus exposure and HLA in healthy donors. PCR used 60 Vbeta primers and 13 Jbeta primers. TCRdb's copy holds only in-frame clones and misses some; the assay was immunoSEQ multiplex PCR. The clone table shows around 65,000 clones, with the ten largest holding 4% to 5.5%. The specimen sequenced was PBMCs. These receptors were obtained from a man aged 25 to 45 in good health and CMV-seropositive.

The gene calls are TRBV5-1 and TRBJ2-2, with 8 nucleotides matching TRBD1. Germline loops: CDR1 SGHRS, CDR2 YFSETQ. The CDR3 consists of 16 residues. The trim removed 4 bases at V and 4 bases at J, leaving 9 bases unmatched. The CDR3 here is CASSINTGGATGELFF. CDR3 nucleotides: TGCGCCAGCAGCATTAACACAGGGGGAGCCACCGGGGAGCTGTTTTTT. The variable domain in full, completed from reference TRBV5-1 and TRBJ2-2, reads KAGVTQTPRYLIKTRGQQVTLSCSPISGHRSVSWYQQTPGQGLQFLFEYFSETQRNKGNFPGRFSGRQFSNSRSEMNVSTLELGDSALYLCASSINTGGATGELFFGEGSRLTVL.

This chain joins TRBV2 and TRBJ2-1; 10 nucleotides align to TRBD2. The CDR3 runs to 15 residues. Trimming took 7 bases from V and 0 from J; bases not matched to a gene: 3. CDR1 and CDR2 (germline): SNHLY, FYNNEI. In nucleotides, the CDR3 is TGTGCCAGCAATCCTAGCGGGAGCTCCTACAATGAGCAGTTCTTC. Its protein product is CASNPSGSSYNEQFF.

In DNA form, the CDR3 reads TGCGCCAGCAGCTTGGACGGCCAGGGGGCGCGCGAGCAGTACTTC. This sequence encodes CASSLDGQGAREQYF. The rearrangement links TRBV5-1 to TRBJ2-7; 8 bases fit TRBD1. Per the germline V gene, CDR1 is SGHRS and CDR2 is YFSETQ. The CDR3 is made up of 15 amino acids. V was clipped by 0 bases and J by 6 bases; unmatched bases: 8.

The gene calls are TRBV6-5 and TRBJ1-1, with 9 bases aligning to TRBD1. After removal of 8 bases from V and 4 bases from J, the junction contained 5 bases not matched to a gene. The germline V gene encodes CDR1 MNHEY and CDR2 SVGAGI. The CDR3 is 13 residues long. CDR3 nucleotide sequence: TGTGCCAGCGGGACAGGGCGGTTCACTGAAGCTTTCTTT. It specifies CASGTGRFTEAFF.

The V call is TRBV18, the J call TRBJ1-3; D unresolved. Germline CDR1 reads KGHSH; CDR2 reads LQKENI. V lost 3 bases, J lost 0 bases, and 6 bases lay in between. The CDR3 length is 14 residues. CDR3: CASSPGDSGNTIYF. The CDR3 DNA reads as TGTGCCAGCTCACCCGGAGACTCTGGAAACACCATATATTTT.

V usage is TRBV19 and J usage is TRBJ1-4; D perhaps matches TRBD1 (5 bases). V shed 9 bases and J shed 3 bases, with 8 bases lying between them. CDR3 size: 12 residues. Per germline, CDR1 LNHDA and CDR2 SQIVND (reference sequence). CDR3 nucleotide sequence: TGTGCCAGCAGGGCCTCTAATGAAAAACTGTTTTTT. This translates into CASRASNEKLFF.

This chain's CDR3 is CASSLDNSRGSPLHF. The CDR3 DNA reads as TGTGCCAGCAGCTTGGATAACTCAAGGGGTTCACCCCTCCACTTT. This sequence joins TRBV5-6 and TRBJ1-6; maybe TRBD1 (5 bases). This CDR3 has 15 residues. V was clipped by 0 bases and J by 9 bases, with 13 bases between them. Germline V CDR1 and CDR2: SGHDT, YYEEEE. Complete variable domain (other parts from reference TRBV5-6 and TRBJ1-6): DAGVTQSPTHLIKTRGQQVTLRCSPKSGHDTVSWYQQALGQGPQFIFQYYEEEERQRGNFPDRFSGHQFPNYSSELNVNALLLGDSALYLCASSLDNSRGSPLHFGNGTRLTVT.

V usage is TRBV30 and J usage is TRBJ2-7; 8 bases match TRBD2. The CDR3 has 14 residues. Germline V lookup: CDR1 GTSNPN, CDR2 SVGIG (reference sequence). The ends lost 3 bases at V and 2 bases at J; junction bases unmatched: 6. The DNA for the CDR3 is TGTGCCTGGAGACCCATAGCGGGGACCTACGAGCAGTACTTC. Its translation is CAWRPIAGTYEQYF.